The 5 T cell receptor beta chains presented below share a single source sample, sequenced in a study of siplizumab effects on memory and regulatory T cells. Produced via immunoSEQ multiplex PCR; TCRdb's table is partial and in-frame only. The sample contains approximately 120,000 clones, 85% to 95% of which appear only once. The material sequenced was non-Treg CD4+ T cells sorted from blood. Every receptor here comes from a human donor in good health.

The chain has TRBV18 and TRBJ2-2; 7 nucleotides line up with TRBD1. This CDR3 is 16 amino acids long. With 6 bases clipped from V and 4 bases from J, the junction kept 11 bases outside the gene matches. Per germline, CDR1 KGHSH and CDR2 LQKENI. The DNA for the CDR3 is TGTGCCAGCTCCCCAAATAGACAGGGAGTCACCGGGGAGCTGTTTTTT. This sequence encodes CASSPNRQGVTGELFF. Complete variable domain (other parts from reference TRBV18 and TRBJ2-2): NAGVMQNPRHLVRRRGQEARLRCSPMKGHSHVYWYRQLPEEGLKFMVYLQKENIIDESGMPKERFSAEFPKEGPSILRIQQVVRGDSAAYFCASSPNRQGVTGELFFGEGSRLTVL.

The J gene is TRBJ1-3, the V gene TRBV7-2, with D possibly TRBD1 on 5 matching bases. Germline lookup yields CDR1 SGHTA and CDR2 FQGNSA. With 5 bases removed from V and 8 bases from J, the gap between germline ends came to 16 bases. The CDR3 runs to 14 residues. The CDR3 nucleotides are TGTGCCAGCAGCCCAGGGACCGTGGTGGACACCATATATTTT. This translates into CASSPGTVVDTIYF.

This clone was recorded only once. This chain connects TRBV6-5 to TRBJ1-1; TRBD1 is a possible D gene (6 bases). Trimming shortened V by 6 bases and J by 6 bases, and 8 bases separated the two germline ends. Germline V gene lookup returns CDR1 MNHEY and CDR2 SVGAGI. The CDR3 runs 11 residues. The CDR3 DNA follows: TGTGCCAGCAGAGAGGGGGCTGAAGCTTTCTTT. It yields the protein CASREGAEAFF.

The rearrangement joins TRBV7-6 to TRBJ2-1, with no clear D. This CDR3 has 12 residues. Per germline, CDR1 SGHVS and CDR2 FNYEAQ. V was shortened by 4 bases and J by 11 bases, with 12 bases between the two germline ends. The CDR3 reads CASSSSDRKQFF. The CDR3 DNA reads TGTGCCAGCAGCTCATCGGACCGCAAGCAGTTCTTC.

The rearrangement uses TRBV7-9 and TRBJ1-2, with 7 positions matching TRBD1. V was clipped by 5 bases and J by 0 bases; unmatched bases: 6. This CDR3 contains 15 residues. The V gene's germline CDR1 is SEHNR and CDR2 FQNEAQ (reference sequence). The CDR3 region is CASSADRKTNYGYTF. DNA of the CDR3: TGTGCCAGCAGCGCGGACAGGAAGACTAACTATGGCTACACCTTC.